The 24 T cell receptor beta chains below all came from one sample that was sequenced in a study of blood T cell repertoires in COVID-19. Only in-frame clones appear in the TCRdb table, and some are missing; sequencing was by immunoSEQ multiplex PCR. The repertoire holds some 150,000 clones, with approximately 86% as singletons. Specimen: peripheral blood. Receptors originate from a woman of 80 years or more in a cohort sampled during active or convalescent COVID-19.

This sequence joins TRBV5-4 and TRBJ2-7; TRBD2 aligns across 10 bases. Losses at the gene ends were 2 bases for V and 7 bases for J; bases not matched to a gene: 15. CDR3 size: 17 residues. Looked up from germline, CDR1 is SGHNT and CDR2 is YYREEE (reference sequence). This chain's CDR3 is CASSFRTSGSGVREQYV. The CDR3 nucleotides read TGTGCCAGCAGCTTTCGGACTAGCGGTTCCGGGGTGAGAGAGCAGTACGTC.

The V and J genes are TRBV5-1 and TRBJ1-4, with D hard to call. The germline CDR1 and CDR2 sequences are SGHRS and YFSETQ. The CDR3 length is 14 residues. Trimming took 4 bases from V and 7 from J, leaving 14 bases between them. The CDR3 here is CASSPWGEGEKLFF. The CDR3 DNA follows: TGCGCCAGCAGCCCTTGGGGTGAGGGTGAAAAACTGTTTTTT.

This chain connects TRBV4-1 to TRBJ2-7; weak D call: TRBD1 (5 bases). V was cut by 8 bases and J by 4 bases, with 24 bases left in between. Per the germline V gene, CDR1 is MGHRA and CDR2 is YSYEKL. The CDR3 contains 16 residues. CDR3 sequence reads: CASHRYWGRLAYEQYV. CDR3 nucleotide sequence: TGCGCCAGCCACCGATATTGGGGCAGGCTGGCTTACGAGCAGTACGTC.

The DNA of the CDR3 is TGCGCCAGCAGCCGGACAGGGCTTGACTACAATGAGCAGTTCTTC. This encodes CASSRTGLDYNEQFF. The chain is built from TRBV4-3 and TRBJ2-1, with 8 bases aligning to TRBD1. The CDR3 totals 15 residues. The germline gives CDR1 LGHNA, CDR2 YSLEER. V shed 4 bases, J shed 3 bases, and the junction held 5 bases outside the gene matches.

This chain connects TRBV9 to TRBJ1-2, with unresolved D. The V end was cut by 7 bases, the J end by 3 bases, with 10 bases between. Germline CDR1 SGDLS, CDR2 YYNGEE. The CDR3 sequence is 12 residues long. This CDR3 reads CASGQAYYGYTF. The CDR3 coding sequence is TGTGCCAGCGGGCAGGCTTACTATGGCTACACCTTC.

The rearrangement uses TRBV18 and TRBJ2-7, with 7 bases fitting TRBD2. From germline, CDR1 is KGHSH and CDR2 LQKENI. The junction had 6 bases not matched to a gene; V was cut back by 3 bases and J by 7 bases. This CDR3 comprises 13 residues. The CDR3 here is CASSPRPGGEQYV. The CDR3, as DNA: TGTGCCAGCTCACCTCGTCCGGGAGGAGAGCAGTACGTC.

The rearrangement joins TRBV5-5 to TRBJ2-3, with a possible D match to TRBD1 (5 bases). Trimming removed 6 bases at V and 1 base at J, with 12 bases between. Germline loops: CDR1 SGHKS, CDR2 YYEKEE (reference sequence). This CDR3 has 14 residues. The CDR3 loop is CASTWGGRTDTQYF. Written as DNA, the CDR3 is TGTGCCAGCACCTGGGGCGGCCGCACAGATACGCAGTATTTT.

The V gene is TRBV10-3, the J gene TRBJ1-2; TRBD1 matches at 10 bases. Germline V gene lookup returns CDR1 ENHRY and CDR2 SYGVKD. The CDR3 is 17 residues long. V lost 4 bases, J lost 0 bases, and 8 bases stayed unmatched. CDR3 amino acids: CAISAPLGQGANYGYTF. In nucleotides, the CDR3 is TGTGCCATCAGTGCCCCCCTCGGACAGGGGGCTAACTATGGCTACACCTTC.

This clone was seen more than once but under ten times. This chain links TRBV6-5 with TRBJ1-2; no definite D call. Trimming stripped 6 bases from V and 4 bases from J, with 15 bases between. The CDR3 covers 14 residues. Germline values: CDR1 MNHEY, CDR2 SVGAGI. CDR3 loop: CASSPVPSGYGYTF. The CDR3 bases are TGTGCCAGCAGCCCAGTCCCCAGTGGCTATGGCTACACCTTC.

The chain is built from TRBV4-3 and TRBJ1-5; D remains ambiguous. CDR3 size: 15 residues. Trimming left V 0 bases short and J 0 bases short, with 6 bases between. In germline, CDR1 is LGHNA, CDR2 YSLEER. CDR3 in DNA: TGCGCCAGCAGCCAAGATCTCCTTAGCAATCAGCCCCAGCATTTT. It translates to CASSQDLLSNQPQHF.

The gene calls are TRBV5-4 and TRBJ2-3, with D possibly TRBD2 on 5 matching bases. This CDR3 comprises 16 residues. Trimming pared 0 bases from V and 4 bases from J, leaving 15 bases between. Germline CDR1 and CDR2: SGHNT and YYREEE (reference sequence). The CDR3: CASSLASGLPPDTQYF. The CDR3 region has the DNA TGTGCCAGCAGCTTGGCCTCTGGACTCCCCCCAGATACGCAGTATTTT. Combining the CDR3 with reference TRBV5-4 and TRBJ2-3 gives the whole variable domain ETGVTQSPTHLIKTRGQQVTLRCSSQSGHNTVSWYQQALGQGPQFIFQYYREEENGRGNFPPRFSGLQFPNYSSELNVNALELDDSALYLCASSLASGLPPDTQYFGPGTRLTVL.

Here the CDR3 DNA reads TGTGCCATCAGTGAGAACATTAGCAATCAGCCCCAGCATTTT. Translating it yields CAISENISNQPQHF. The chain uses TRBV10-3 and TRBJ1-5; D remains ambiguous. Trimming pared 2 bases from V and 0 bases from J, leaving 5 bases between. CDR1 and CDR2 from the germline V gene are ENHRY and SYGVKD. The CDR3 length is 14 residues.

The rearrangement links TRBV3-1 (or the pseudogene TRBV3-2) to TRBJ1-6; perhaps TRBD1 as D (6 bases). The CDR3 is made up of 15 amino acids. Per germline, CDR1 LGHDT and CDR2 YNNKEL (reference sequence). V was pared by 3 bases and J by 10 bases, with 16 bases between. This chain's CDR3 is CASSQRDNHPSPLHF. The DNA for the CDR3 is TGTGCCAGCAGCCAGAGGGACAACCACCCCTCACCCCTCCACTTT.

CDR3 bases: TGTGCCAGTAGTATAGACAGCGAGTATGGCTACACCTTC. Encoded protein: CASSIDSEYGYTF. The chain has TRBV19 and TRBJ1-2; unclear D gene. Germline V gene lookup returns CDR1 LNHDA and CDR2 SQIVND (reference sequence). V was shortened by 0 bases and J by 5 bases, with 7 bases between the two germline ends. CDR3 length: 13 residues.

The chain couples TRBV6-8 to TRBJ1-6; D is perhaps TRBD1 (6 bases). The ends were cut back, 0 bases at V and 8 bases at J, with 14 bases in the middle. The CDR3 runs 16 residues. The V gene's germline CDR1 is MNHGY and CDR2 SAAAGT. The CDR3 coding sequence is TGTGCCAGCAGTTACTCGAGGGGGACACCCGATTCACCCCTCCACTTT. Encoded protein: CASSYSRGTPDSPLHF.

The chain couples TRBV6-5 to TRBJ1-1; TRBD1 is a possible D gene (6 bases). V lost 6 bases and J lost 0, with 11 bases in between. Per the germline V gene, CDR1 is MNHEY and CDR2 is SVGAGI. The CDR3 is 14 amino acids. CDR3 amino acids: CASSIQGMNTEAFF. The CDR3 DNA reads TGTGCCAGCAGCATACAGGGCATGAACACTGAAGCTTTCTTT.

This clone was counted once. The genes are TRBV27 and TRBJ1-1; 7 bases agree with TRBD1. Per the germline V gene, CDR1 is MNHEY and CDR2 is SMNVEV (reference sequence). The V and J ends lost 7 bases and 5 bases, in that order; junction bases with no gene match: 19. There are 17 residues in the CDR3. CDR3 bases: TGTGCCAGCACTCCTACAGGGGCTACTACTTATAGGACTGAAGCTTTCTTT. It codes for CASTPTGATTYRTEAFF.

The chain employs TRBV7-2 and TRBJ2-7, with D possibly being TRBD1 (6 bases). Trimming took 3 bases from V and 2 from J, leaving 8 bases between them. The germline V gene has CDR1 SGHTA and CDR2 FQGNSA. The CDR3 covers 13 residues. CDR3 residues: CASSLQGPYEQYF. For the CDR3, the DNA is TGTGCCAGCAGCTTGCAGGGGCCCTACGAGCAGTACTTC.

The chain joins TRBV6-1 to TRBJ1-3, with TRBD1 matching over 7 bases. Germline lookup yields CDR1 MNHNS and CDR2 SASEGT. CDR3 size: 16 residues. J lost 4 bases, V lost 4 bases, and 10 bases had no gene match. CDR3 in DNA: TGTGCCAGCAGTGTCCGCACGACAGGGTCCGGAAACACCATATATTTT. This encodes CASSVRTTGSGNTIYF.

The V call is TRBV5-6, the J call TRBJ2-1, with D possibly matching TRBD1 (5 bases). The V end lost 2 bases, the J end lost 11 bases, and 11 bases lay between the germline ends. The CDR3 is 12 amino acids. Germline CDR1 is SGHDT and CDR2 is YYEEEE. The CDR3 reads CASSLGALKQFF. The CDR3 DNA reads as TGTGCCAGCAGCTTAGGGGCGTTAAAGCAGTTCTTC.

The rearrangement links TRBV2 to TRBJ2-1, with 9 bases matching TRBD1. Per germline, CDR1 SNHLY and CDR2 FYNNEI. The CDR3 totals 14 residues. The V segment lost 4 bases and the J segment 5 bases; nucleotides outside the gene matches: 3. The CDR3 here is CASSGQGGDNEQFF. DNA for the CDR3: TGTGCCAGCAGTGGACAGGGGGGGGACAATGAGCAGTTCTTC.

V gene TRBV7-2 combines with J gene TRBJ2-7, with 10 bases aligning to TRBD2. With V trimmed by 8 bases and J by 3 bases, 7 bases remained unmatched. The CDR3 contains 14 residues. Germline loops: CDR1 SGHTA, CDR2 FQGNSA. This chain's CDR3 is CASAASGGHYEQYF. Written as DNA, the CDR3 is TGTGCCAGCGCCGCTAGCGGGGGTCACTACGAGCAGTACTTC.

This sequence joins TRBV25-1 and TRBJ1-2; 11 nucleotides align to TRBD1. V shed 6 bases, J shed 12 bases, and the junction held 9 bases outside the gene matches. CDR1 and CDR2 from the germline V gene are MGHDK and SYGVNS. The CDR3 runs 13 residues. CDR3 protein: CASSARTGGVNTF. The CDR3 DNA reads as TGTGCCAGCAGCGCCCGGACAGGGGGCGTCAACACCTTC.

The J gene is TRBJ2-5, the V gene TRBV5-1; possible D gene TRBD2, 6 bases. The CDR3 has 14 residues. Germline CDR1 reads SGHRS; CDR2 reads YFSETQ. V lost 6 bases and J 4 bases, leaving 16 bases between the germline ends. CDR3 nucleotide sequence: TGCGCCAGCAATCCGGGAGAGGTAGGAGAGACCCAGTACTTC. Protein sequence: CASNPGEVGETQYF.